The present T cell receptor (beta chain) was sequenced within a study of CD8+ T cells in alopecia areata. This clone showed up just a few times. Germline V gene data show CDR1 as SQVTM and CDR2 as ANQGSEA. This CDR3 spans 14 amino acids. Researchers gathered lesional scalp punch biopsies and peripheral blood from patients with alopecia areata. Following extraction, RNA underwent reverse transcription to cDNA, which served as the sequencing template. Some clones are missing from TCRdb's copy, which holds only in-frame ones; the method was immunoSEQ multiplex PCR. The data show some 170,000 clones, roughly 66% seen once.

The sequencing here drew on CD8+ T cells sorted from blood, taken at week 0. This TCR was sampled from a human donor with alopecia areata. V gene TRBV29-1 combines with J gene TRBJ2-5; D possibly matches TRBD1 or TRBD2 (5 bases each). The J call may be wrong; the DNA end is better matched by TRBJ2-7. The CDR3 bases are TGCAGCGTTTATTCCCGGGACGGTACCTACGAGCAGTACTTC. Its protein product is CSVYSRDGTYEQYF.